Detailed here is one T cell receptor beta chain. The data derive from a study of blood T cell repertoires in COVID-19. Study context: Nucleic acid was either cDNA or gDNA, and it came from T cells, B-cell-depleted T cells, or PBMCs.

TCRdb's copy holds only in-frame clones and misses some; the assay was immunoSEQ multiplex PCR. The sample has about 250,000 clones; about 80% are singletons. This CDR3 spans 15 amino acids. Trimming shortened V by 1 base and J by 1 base, and 11 bases separated the two germline ends. Germline assignment: CDR1 KGHSH and CDR2 LQKENI. Sequencing input: peripheral blood. The chain links TRBV18 to TRBJ2-7; possible D gene TRBD2, 6 bases. The sequence came from a man aged 45-65 years with active or convalescent COVID-19. CDR3 region: CASSPRVGGSYEQYF. CDR3 bases: TGTGCCAGCTCACCACGCGTGGGGGGTTCCTACGAGCAGTACTTC. Complete variable domain (other parts from reference TRBV18 and TRBJ2-7): NAGVMQNPRHLVRRRGQEARLRCSPMKGHSHVYWYRQLPEEGLKFMVYLQKENIIDESGMPKERFSAEFPKEGPSILRIQQVVRGDSAAYFCASSPRVGGSYEQYFGPGTRLTVT.